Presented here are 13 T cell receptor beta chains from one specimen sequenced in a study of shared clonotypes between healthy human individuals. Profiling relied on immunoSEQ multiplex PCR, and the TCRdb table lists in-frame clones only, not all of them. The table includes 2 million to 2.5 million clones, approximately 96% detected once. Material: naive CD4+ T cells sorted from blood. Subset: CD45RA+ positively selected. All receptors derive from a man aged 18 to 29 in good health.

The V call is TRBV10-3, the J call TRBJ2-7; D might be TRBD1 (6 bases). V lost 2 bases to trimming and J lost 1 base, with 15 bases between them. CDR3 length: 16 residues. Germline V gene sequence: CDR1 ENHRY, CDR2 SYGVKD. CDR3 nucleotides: TGTGCCATCAGTGAGACGACCGTAACAGGGTCCTACGAGCAGTACTTC. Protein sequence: CAISETTVTGSYEQYF.

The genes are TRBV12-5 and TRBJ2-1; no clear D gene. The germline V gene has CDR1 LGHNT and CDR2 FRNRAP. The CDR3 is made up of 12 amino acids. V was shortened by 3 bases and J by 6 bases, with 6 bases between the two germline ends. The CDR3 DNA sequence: TGTGCTAGTGGTTTCAGTAGCAATGAGCAGTTCTTC. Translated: CASGFSSNEQFF.

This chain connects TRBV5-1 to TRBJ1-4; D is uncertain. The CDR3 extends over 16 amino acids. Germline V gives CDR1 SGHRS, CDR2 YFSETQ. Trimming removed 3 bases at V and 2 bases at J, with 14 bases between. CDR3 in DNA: TGCGCCAGCAGCTGGGGAGCCGCGTCTACTAATGAAAAACTGTTTTTT. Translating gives CASSWGAASTNEKLFF.

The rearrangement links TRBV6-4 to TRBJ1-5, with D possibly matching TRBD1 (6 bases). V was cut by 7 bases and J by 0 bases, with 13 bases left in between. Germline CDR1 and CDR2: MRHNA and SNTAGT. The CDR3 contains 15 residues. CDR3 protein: CASTEGGYSNQPQHF. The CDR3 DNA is TGTGCCAGCACCGAAGGGGGTTATAGCAATCAGCCCCAGCATTTT.

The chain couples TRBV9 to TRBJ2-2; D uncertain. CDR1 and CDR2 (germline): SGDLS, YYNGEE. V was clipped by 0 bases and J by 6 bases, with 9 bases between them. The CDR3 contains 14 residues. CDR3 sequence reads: CASSVDRSPGELFF. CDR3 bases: TGTGCCAGCAGCGTAGATAGAAGCCCCGGGGAGCTGTTTTTT.

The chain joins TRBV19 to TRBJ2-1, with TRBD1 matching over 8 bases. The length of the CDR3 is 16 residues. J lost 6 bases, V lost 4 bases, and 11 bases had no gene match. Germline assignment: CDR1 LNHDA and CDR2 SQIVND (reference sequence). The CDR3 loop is CASSTGSGQARNEQFF. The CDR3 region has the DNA TGTGCCAGTAGTACCGGATCGGGACAGGCACGCAATGAGCAGTTCTTC. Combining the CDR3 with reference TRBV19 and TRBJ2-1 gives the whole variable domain DGGITQSPKYLFRKEGQNVTLSCEQNLNHDAMYWYRQDPGQGLRLIYYSQIVNDFQKGDIAEGYSVSREKKESFPLTVTSAQKNPTAFYLCASSTGSGQARNEQFFGPGTRLTVL.

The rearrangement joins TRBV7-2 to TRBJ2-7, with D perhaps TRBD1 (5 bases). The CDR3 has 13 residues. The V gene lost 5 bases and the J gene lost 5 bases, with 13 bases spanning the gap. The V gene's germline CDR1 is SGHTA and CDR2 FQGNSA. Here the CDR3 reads CASSGSGFNEQYF. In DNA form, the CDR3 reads TGTGCCAGCAGCGGATCAGGGTTCAACGAGCAGTACTTC.

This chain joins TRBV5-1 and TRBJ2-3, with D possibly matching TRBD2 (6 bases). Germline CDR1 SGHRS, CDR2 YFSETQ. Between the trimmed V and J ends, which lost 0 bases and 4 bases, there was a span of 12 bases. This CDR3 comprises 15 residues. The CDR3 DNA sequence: TGCGCCAGCAGCTTGGCCCGGGGAGGCTCAGATACGCAGTATTTT. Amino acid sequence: CASSLARGGSDTQYF. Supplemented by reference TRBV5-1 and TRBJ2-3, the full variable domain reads KAGVTQTPRYLIKTRGQQVTLSCSPISGHRSVSWYQQTPGQGLQFLFEYFSETQRNKGNFPGRFSGRQFSNSRSEMNVSTLELGDSALYLCASSLARGGSDTQYFGPGTRLTVL.

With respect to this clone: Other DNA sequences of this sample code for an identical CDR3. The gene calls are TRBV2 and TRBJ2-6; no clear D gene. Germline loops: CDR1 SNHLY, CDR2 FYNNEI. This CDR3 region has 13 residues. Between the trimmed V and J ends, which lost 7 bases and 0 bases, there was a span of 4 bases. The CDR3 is CASTGSGANVLTF. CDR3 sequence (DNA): TGTGCCAGCACTGGCTCTGGGGCCAACGTCCTGACTTTC.

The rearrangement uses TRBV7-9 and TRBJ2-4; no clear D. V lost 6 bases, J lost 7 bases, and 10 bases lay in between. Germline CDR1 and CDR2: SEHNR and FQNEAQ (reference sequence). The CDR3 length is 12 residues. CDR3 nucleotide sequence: TGTGCCAGCAGTTCCCACTTGAACATTCAGTACTTC. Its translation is CASSSHLNIQYF.

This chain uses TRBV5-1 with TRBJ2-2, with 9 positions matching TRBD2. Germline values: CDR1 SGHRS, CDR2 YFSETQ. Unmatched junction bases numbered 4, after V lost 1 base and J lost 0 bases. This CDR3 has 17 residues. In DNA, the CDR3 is TGCGCCAGCAGCTTGAACGCGGGAGGGCCGAACACCGGGGAGCTGTTTTTT. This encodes CASSLNAGGPNTGELFF.

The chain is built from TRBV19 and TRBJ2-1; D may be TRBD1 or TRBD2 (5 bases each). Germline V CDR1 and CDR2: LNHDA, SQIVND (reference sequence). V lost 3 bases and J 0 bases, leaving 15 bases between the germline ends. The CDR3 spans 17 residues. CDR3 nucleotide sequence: TGTGCCAGTAGTATCTCTTGGGGGTTCAGCTCCTACAATGAGCAGTTCTTC. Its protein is CASSISWGFSSYNEQFF. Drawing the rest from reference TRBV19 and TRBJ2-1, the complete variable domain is DGGITQSPKYLFRKEGQNVTLSCEQNLNHDAMYWYRQDPGQGLRLIYYSQIVNDFQKGDIAEGYSVSREKKESFPLTVTSAQKNPTAFYLCASSISWGFSSYNEQFFGPGTRLTVL.

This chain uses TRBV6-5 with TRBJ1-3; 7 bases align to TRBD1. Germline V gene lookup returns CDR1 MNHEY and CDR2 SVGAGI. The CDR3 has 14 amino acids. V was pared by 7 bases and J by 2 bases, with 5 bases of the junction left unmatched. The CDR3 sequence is CASKTGTAGNTIYF. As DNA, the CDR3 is TGTGCCAGCAAGACCGGGACAGCTGGAAACACCATATATTTT.